The 9 T cell receptor beta chains below come from one sample, sequenced in a study of CD8+ T cells in alopecia areata. Indicated treatment: oral pan-JAK inhibitor, 5-10 mg twice daily. The authors extracted RNA and reverse transcribed it into cDNA as the sequencing template. The repertoire was sequenced with immunoSEQ multiplex PCR; TCRdb's copy has only in-frame clones and lacks some. The sample lists 150,000 to 200,000 clones, 55% to 75% occurring once. The sample was CD4+ T cells sorted from blood, taken at week 24, from a patient treated with tofacitinib. Source of these receptors: a human donor with alopecia areata.

Only one count was recorded for this clone. The gene calls are TRBV12-2 and TRBJ1-5. TRBV12-2 has pseudogene status. This CDR3 is built from 14 residues. CDR3 DNA sequence: TGTGCAAGTCGCTGGGGAGGAAGCAATCAGCCCCAGCATTTT. Residues: CASRWGGSNQPQHF.

The chain combines TRBV29-1 with TRBJ2-4; 9 bases agree with TRBD2. Germline trimming cut 4 bases from V and 0 bases from J; bases unmatched to any gene: 7. In germline, CDR1 is SQVTM, CDR2 ANQGSEA. The CDR3 is made up of 16 amino acids. Written as DNA, the CDR3 is TGCAGCGTTGTCGCTAGCGGGACCGTAGCCAAAAACATTCAGTACTTC. Its translation is CSVVASGTVAKNIQYF.

This clone has only a few counts. The CDR3 DNA follows: TGTGCCAGCAGTGCTTCTTATGGCTACACCTTC. Encoded protein: CASSASYGYTF. The chain combines TRBV2 with TRBJ1-2; D is undetermined. V was pared by 4 bases and J by 5 bases, with 5 bases between. This CDR3 spans 11 amino acids. In germline, CDR1 is SNHLY, CDR2 FYNNEI.

The CDR3, as DNA: TGTGCCACCTCAAGTGGTGGGGGGATGAACACTGAAGCTTTCTTT. Translation: CATSSGGGMNTEAFF. The chain carries TRBV6-5 and TRBJ1-1, with D perhaps matching TRBD1 (5 bases). Germline CDR1 and CDR2: MNHEY and SVGAGI. There are 15 residues in the CDR3. Trimming cost V 10 bases and J 0 bases, with 18 bases left between them.

The chain carries TRBV7-8 and TRBJ2-7; a possible D gene is TRBD2 (6 bases). The V end was cut by 5 bases, the J end by 1 base, with 9 bases between. The CDR3 consists of 13 residues. Germline loops: CDR1 SGHVS, CDR2 FQNEAQ. Written as DNA, the CDR3 is TGTGCCAGCAGCCCCCGGGGGTCCTACGAGCAGTACTTC. Amino acid sequence: CASSPRGSYEQYF.

This clone was observed a few times. The rearrangement links TRBV19 to TRBJ2-3; maybe TRBD1 (5 bases). The V end was cut by 5 bases, the J end by 5 bases, with 11 bases between. The germline V gene encodes CDR1 LNHDA and CDR2 SQIVND (reference sequence). The CDR3 has 13 amino acids. The CDR3 sequence: CASSSRAGDTQYF. CDR3 bases: TGTGCCAGTAGTTCCAGGGCCGGAGATACGCAGTATTTT.

The genes are TRBV2 and TRBJ2-5; D ambiguous. The CDR3 spans 14 residues. Germline CDR1 reads SNHLY; CDR2 reads FYNNEI. V was shortened by 3 bases and J by 3 bases, with 11 bases between the two germline ends. The CDR3 coding sequence is TGTGCCAGCAGTGATCAAGCGCTCAAAGAGACCCAGTACTTC. Protein product: CASSDQALKETQYF. Using reference TRBV2 and TRBJ2-5 for the parts outside the CDR3, the full variable domain is EPEVTQTPSHQVTQMGQEVILRCVPISNHLYFYWYRQILGQKVEFLVSFYNNEISEKSEIFDDQFSVERPDGSNFTLKIRSTKLEDSAMYFCASSDQALKETQYFGPGTRLLVL.

This chain connects TRBV20-1 to TRBJ2-3, with D hard to call. V was clipped by 5 bases and J by 5 bases, with 8 bases between them. The germline V gene encodes CDR1 DFQATT and CDR2 SNEGSKA (reference sequence). The CDR3 sequence is 11 residues long. The CDR3 sequence is CSAQTRDTQYF. In nucleotides, the CDR3 is TGCAGTGCTCAGACTCGAGATACGCAGTATTTT.

This clone has just a few counts. The V gene is TRBV29-1, the J gene TRBJ1-2; D gene ambiguous. CDR1 SQVTM and CDR2 ANQGSEA come from the germline V gene. The V end lost 5 bases, the J end lost 2 bases, and 18 bases lay between the germline ends. The CDR3 extends over 15 amino acids. The CDR3 reads CSVRGREAQNYGYTF. The CDR3 region has the DNA TGCAGCGTTCGGGGTAGAGAGGCCCAAAACTATGGCTACACCTTC.